This entry is about one TCR beta chain. The antigen is not known. The data stem from a study of tumor and adjacent non-tumor tissue in lung cancer. Study-wide results and caveats: Compared with tumor, normal lung showed significantly lower TCR diversity.

No cell sorting was done before RNA was extracted from the tissue. A modified ARM-PCR protocol with three rounds of nested PCR amplified TCRbeta. TCRdb re-called the multiplex PCR reads with MiXCR, one entry per CDR3 protein. Among about 93,000 distinct CDR3 sequences listed, about 66% were seen once. The sequence derives from a man between 65 and 85 years old with non-small cell lung cancer. The material sequenced was lung tumor tissue.

In DNA form, the CDR3 reads TGTGCCAGTGGCCCCGAAGGGGCGGCCGAGAACATTCAGTACTTC. Residues: CASGPEGAAENIQYF. The J gene is TRBJ2-4, the V gene TRBV11-2, with D perhaps TRBD1 (5 bases). V was trimmed by 9 bases and J by 7 bases, leaving 22 bases between them. The CDR3 contains 15 residues. Germline V gene sequence: CDR1 SGHAT, CDR2 FQNNGV.